Detailed here is one T cell receptor beta chain. Sequencing used immunoSEQ multiplex PCR; TCRdb keeps in-frame clones, though not all of them. The top ten clones hold about 5% of a sample with roughly 30,000 clones, about nine tenths of them seen once. The data belong to a study of T cell changes during pregnancy in multiple sclerosis. Germline V gene data show CDR1 as SGHTA and CDR2 as FQGNSA. This CDR3 has 17 amino acids. V shed 0 bases and J 5 bases; nucleotides not matched to a gene: 10. V gene TRBV7-2 combines with J gene TRBJ2-5; 9 bases map to TRBD2. Sequenced here: CD8+ T cells from peripheral blood mononuclear cells, sampled in the first trimester of pregnancy. This TCR derives from a female donor with multiple sclerosis, enrolled in a pregnancy study. CDR3 coding DNA: TGTGCCAGCAGCTTAGCGCGAGGCGGGAGGGCCAGGGAGACCCAGTACTTC. Translated, it gives CASSLARGGRARETQYF.